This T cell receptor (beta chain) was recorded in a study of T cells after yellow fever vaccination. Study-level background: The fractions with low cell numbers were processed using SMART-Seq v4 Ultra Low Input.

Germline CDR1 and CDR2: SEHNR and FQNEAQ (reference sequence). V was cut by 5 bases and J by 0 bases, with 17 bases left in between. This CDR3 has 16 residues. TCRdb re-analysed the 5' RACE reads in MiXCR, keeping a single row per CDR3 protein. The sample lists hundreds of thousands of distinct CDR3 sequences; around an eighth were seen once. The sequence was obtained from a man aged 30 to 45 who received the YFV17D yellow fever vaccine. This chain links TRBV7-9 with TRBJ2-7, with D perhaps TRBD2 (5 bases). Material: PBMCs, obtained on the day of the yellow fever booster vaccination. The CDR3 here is CASSVMAYAGSYEQYF. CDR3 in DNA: TGTGCCAGCAGCGTGATGGCCTATGCGGGCTCCTACGAGCAGTACTTC.